This T cell receptor beta chain originates from a study of cytomegalovirus exposure and HLA in healthy donors. The V gene's germline CDR1 is MNHEY and CDR2 SMNVEV (reference sequence). The CDR3 sequence is 13 residues long. V was clipped by 6 bases and J by 4 bases, with 10 bases between them. PCR primers comprised 60 Vbeta and 13 Jbeta primers. Sequencing used immunoSEQ multiplex PCR; TCRdb keeps in-frame clones, though not all of them. The sample includes about 220,000 clones, less than 85% of them seen just once. The genes are TRBV27 and TRBJ2-1; tentatively, D is TRBD1 (5 bases). Sequencing was done on a sample of PBMCs. The TCR originated in a man aged 18 to 35 in good health and CMV-seronegative. Here the CDR3 DNA reads TGTGCCAGCAGCCGGACACCTTACAATGAGCAGTTCTTC. It encodes CASSRTPYNEQFF.